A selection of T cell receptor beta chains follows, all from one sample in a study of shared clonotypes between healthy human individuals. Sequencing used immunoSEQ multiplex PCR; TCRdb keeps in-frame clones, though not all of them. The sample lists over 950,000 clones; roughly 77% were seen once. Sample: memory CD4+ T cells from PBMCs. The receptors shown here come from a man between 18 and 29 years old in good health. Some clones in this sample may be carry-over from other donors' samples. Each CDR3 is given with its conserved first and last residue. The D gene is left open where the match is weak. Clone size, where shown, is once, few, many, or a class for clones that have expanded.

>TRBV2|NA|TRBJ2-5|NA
CASSEIAKETQYF
TGTGCCAGCAGTGAGATAGCGAAAGAGACCCAGTACTTC
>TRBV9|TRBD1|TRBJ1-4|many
CASSKGGRQGDEKLFF
TGTGCCAGCAGCAAAGGGGGTCGACAGGGGGATGAAAAACTGTTTTTT
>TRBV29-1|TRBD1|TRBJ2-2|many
CSARQGANTGELFF
TGCAGCGCAAGACAGGGGGCCAACACCGGGGAGCTGTTTTTT
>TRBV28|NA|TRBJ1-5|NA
CASTSPNQPQHF
TGTGCCAGCACCTCACCCAATCAGCCCCAGCATTTT
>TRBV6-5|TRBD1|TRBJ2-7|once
CASSRTGPYEQYF
TGTGCCAGCAGCCGGACAGGACCCTACGAGCAGTACTTC
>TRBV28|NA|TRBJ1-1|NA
CASSLTGTEAFF
TGTGCCAGCAGTTTAACCGGGACTGAAGCTTTCTTT
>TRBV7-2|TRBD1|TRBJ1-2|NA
CASSLESVRTGDGDGYTF
TGTGCCAGCAGCTTAGAGAGTGTGCGGACAGGGGACGGGGATGGCTACACCTTC
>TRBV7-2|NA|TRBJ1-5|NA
CASSRDLNQPQHF
TGTGCCAGCAGCCGGGACCTAAATCAGCCCCAGCATTTT
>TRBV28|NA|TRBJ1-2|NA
CASSRLGGRLSRYGYTF
TGTGCCAGCAGCCGACTCGGTGGGAGGCTGAGCCGCTATGGCTACACCTTC
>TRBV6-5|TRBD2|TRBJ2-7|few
CASSSRRLAVEQYF
TGTGCCAGCAGTTCCCGTAGACTAGCGGTCGAGCAGTACTTC
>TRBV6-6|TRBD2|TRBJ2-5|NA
CASSYSRGGETQYF
TGTGCCAGCAGTTACTCACGGGGGGGAGAGACCCAGTACTTC
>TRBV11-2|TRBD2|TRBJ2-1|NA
CASRFTGTSGNEQFF
TGTGCCAGCAGGTTCACCGGGACTAGTGGCAATGAGCAGTTCTTC
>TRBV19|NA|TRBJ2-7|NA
CASRRTDASYEQYF
TGTGCCAGTAGGAGGACAGACGCTTCCTACGAGCAGTACTTC
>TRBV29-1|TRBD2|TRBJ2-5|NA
CSVGGLAGGYQETQYF
TGCAGCGTTGGGGGACTAGCGGGAGGATACCAAGAGACCCAGTACTTC
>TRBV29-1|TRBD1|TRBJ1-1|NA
CSVQSRQGATGAFF
TGCAGCGTGCAAAGCCGACAGGGGGCCACTGGAGCTTTCTTT
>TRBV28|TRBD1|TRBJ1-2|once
CASSSWTGNGYTF
TGTGCCAGCAGTTCATGGACAGGGAATGGCTACACCTTC
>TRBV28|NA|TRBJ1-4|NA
CASSGGTESEKLFF
TGTGCCAGCAGTGGGGGGACGGAGAGTGAAAAACTGTTTTTT
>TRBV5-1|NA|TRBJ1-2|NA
CASSLPFVLGGYTF
TGCGCCAGCAGCTTGCCGTTTGTCCTTGGGGGCTACACCTTC
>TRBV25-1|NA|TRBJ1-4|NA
CASRTRTGGEKLFF
TGTGCCAGCAGGACCAGGACGGGGGGTGAAAAACTGTTTTTT
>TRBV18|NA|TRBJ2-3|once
CASSPVGASGTQYF
TGTGCCAGCTCACCCGTGGGGGCCAGCGGTACGCAGTATTTT
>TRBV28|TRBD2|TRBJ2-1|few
CASLSAGGSYNEQFF
TGTGCCAGCCTCTCGGCGGGAGGGTCTTACAATGAGCAGTTCTTC
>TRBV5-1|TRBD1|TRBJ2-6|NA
CASSPRQGGSSGANVLTF
TGCGCCAGCAGCCCAAGACAGGGTGGAAGCTCTGGGGCCAACGTCCTGACTTTC